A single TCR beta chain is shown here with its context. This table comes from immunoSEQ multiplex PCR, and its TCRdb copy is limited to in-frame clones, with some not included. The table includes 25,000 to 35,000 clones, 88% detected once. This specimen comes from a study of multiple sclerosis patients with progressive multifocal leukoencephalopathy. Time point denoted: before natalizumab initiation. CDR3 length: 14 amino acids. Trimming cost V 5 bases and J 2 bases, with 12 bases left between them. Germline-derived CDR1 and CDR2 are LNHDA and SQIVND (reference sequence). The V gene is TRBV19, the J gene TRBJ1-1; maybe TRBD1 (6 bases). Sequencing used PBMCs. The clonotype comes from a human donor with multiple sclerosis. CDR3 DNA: TGTGCCAGTAGTGGCACAGGGATCAACACTGAAGCTTTCTTT. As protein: CASSGTGINTEAFF.